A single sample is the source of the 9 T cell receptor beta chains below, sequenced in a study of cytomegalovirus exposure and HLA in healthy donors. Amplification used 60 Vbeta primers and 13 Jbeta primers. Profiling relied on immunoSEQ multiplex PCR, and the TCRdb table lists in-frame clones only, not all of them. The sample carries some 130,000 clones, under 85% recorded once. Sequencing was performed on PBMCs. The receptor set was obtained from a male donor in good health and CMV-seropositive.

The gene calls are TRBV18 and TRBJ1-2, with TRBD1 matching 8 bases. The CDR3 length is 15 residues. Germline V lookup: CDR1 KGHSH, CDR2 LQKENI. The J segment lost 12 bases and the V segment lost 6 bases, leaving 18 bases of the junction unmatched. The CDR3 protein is CASSVPGTGQGGDTF. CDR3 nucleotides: TGTGCCAGCTCTGTACCCGGGACAGGCCAGGGCGGAGACACCTTC.

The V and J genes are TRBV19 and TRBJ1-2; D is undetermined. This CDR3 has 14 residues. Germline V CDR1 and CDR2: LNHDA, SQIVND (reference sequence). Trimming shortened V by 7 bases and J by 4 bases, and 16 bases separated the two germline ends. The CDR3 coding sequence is TGTGCCAGTACCCCCCCGGGGTTGCGCTATGGCTACACCTTC. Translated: CASTPPGLRYGYTF.

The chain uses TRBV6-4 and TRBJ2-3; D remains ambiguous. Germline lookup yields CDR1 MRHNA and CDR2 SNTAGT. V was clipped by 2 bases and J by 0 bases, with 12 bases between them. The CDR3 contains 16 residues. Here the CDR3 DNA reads TGTGCCAGCAGTGACATTGCGGTCTATAGCACAGATACGCAGTATTTT. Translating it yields CASSDIAVYSTDTQYF.

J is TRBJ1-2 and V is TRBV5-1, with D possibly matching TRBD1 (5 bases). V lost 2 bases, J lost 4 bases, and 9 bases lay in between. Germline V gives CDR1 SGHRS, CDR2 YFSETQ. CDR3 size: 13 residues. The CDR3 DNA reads TGCGCCAGCAGCTTTGACAGTCGCTATGGCTACACCTTC. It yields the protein CASSFDSRYGYTF.

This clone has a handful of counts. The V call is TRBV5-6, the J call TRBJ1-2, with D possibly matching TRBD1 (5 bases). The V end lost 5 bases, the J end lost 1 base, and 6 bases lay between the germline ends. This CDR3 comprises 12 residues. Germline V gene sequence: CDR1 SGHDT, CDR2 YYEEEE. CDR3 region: CASRQDNYGYTF. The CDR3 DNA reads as TGTGCCAGCAGACAGGATAACTATGGCTACACCTTC.

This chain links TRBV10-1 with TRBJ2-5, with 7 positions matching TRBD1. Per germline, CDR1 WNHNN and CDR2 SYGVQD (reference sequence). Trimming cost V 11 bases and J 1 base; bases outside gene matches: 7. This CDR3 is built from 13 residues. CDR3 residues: CAPRGDSQETQYF. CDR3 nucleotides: TGCGCCCCCCGTGGGGACAGCCAAGAGACCCAGTACTTC.

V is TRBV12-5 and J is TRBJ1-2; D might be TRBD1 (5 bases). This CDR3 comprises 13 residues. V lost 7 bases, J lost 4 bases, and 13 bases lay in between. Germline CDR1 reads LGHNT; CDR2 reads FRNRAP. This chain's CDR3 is CASAPTVAYGYTF. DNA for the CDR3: TGTGCTAGTGCCCCGACAGTCGCCTATGGCTACACCTTC.

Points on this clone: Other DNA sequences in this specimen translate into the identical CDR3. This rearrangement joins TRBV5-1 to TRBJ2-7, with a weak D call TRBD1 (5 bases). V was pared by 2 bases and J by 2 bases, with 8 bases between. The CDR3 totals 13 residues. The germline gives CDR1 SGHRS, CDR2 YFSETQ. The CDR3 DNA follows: TGCGCCAGCAGCTTAGGGGCCCCCTACGAGCAGTACTTC. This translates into CASSLGAPYEQYF.

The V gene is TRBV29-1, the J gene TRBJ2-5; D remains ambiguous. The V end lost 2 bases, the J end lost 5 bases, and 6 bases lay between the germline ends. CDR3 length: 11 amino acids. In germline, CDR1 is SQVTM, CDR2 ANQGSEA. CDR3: CSVEPTETQYF. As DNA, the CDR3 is TGCAGCGTTGAACCTACCGAGACCCAGTACTTC.